A single sample gave rise to the 25 T cell receptor beta chains below, sequenced in a study of blood T cell repertoires in COVID-19. This table comes from immunoSEQ multiplex PCR, and its TCRdb copy is limited to in-frame clones, with some not included. Counted here are 100,000 or so clones, roughly four fifths occurring once; the ten biggest clones make up 6% to 7.5%. What was sequenced was peripheral blood. The receptors derive from a middle-aged man with active or convalescent COVID-19.

The chain couples TRBV7-9 to TRBJ2-3; 7 bases align to TRBD2. V gave up 1 base and J gave up 2 bases; unmatched junction bases: 3. The CDR3 covers 15 residues. Germline V lookup: CDR1 SEHNR, CDR2 FQNEAQ (reference sequence). CDR3 in amino acids: CASSLDGGSTDTQYF. As DNA, the CDR3 is TGTGCCAGCAGCTTAGACGGGGGGTCCACAGATACGCAGTATTTT.

The J gene is TRBJ1-2, the V gene TRBV5-1; D uncertain. Per germline, CDR1 SGHRS and CDR2 YFSETQ. V was cut by 4 bases and J by 0 bases, with 10 bases left in between. The CDR3 consists of 14 residues. CDR3 sequence (DNA): TGCGCCAGCAGCGCGGCCAGTTCTAACTATGGCTACACCTTC. Amino acids: CASSAASSNYGYTF.

This chain uses TRBV30 with TRBJ1-2, with TRBD1 matching 7 bases. The CDR3 sequence is 12 residues long. The junction had 7 bases not matched to a gene; V was cut back by 8 bases and J by 4 bases. Germline V gene data show CDR1 as GTSNPN and CDR2 as SVGIG (reference sequence). The DNA of the CDR3 is TGTGCCGGTGACAGGGCTTCCTATGGCTACACCTTC. It encodes CAGDRASYGYTF.

This chain connects TRBV28 to TRBJ1-5, with D perhaps matching TRBD1 (6 bases). The V gene lost 3 bases and the J gene lost 4 bases, with 13 bases spanning the gap. The CDR3 consists of 15 residues. Per germline, CDR1 MDHEN and CDR2 SYDVKM. CDR3 nucleotides: TGTGCCAGCAGTTTGGGAGGGGGAGGAAATCAGCCCCAGCATTTT. Its translation: CASSLGGGGNQPQHF.

This chain connects TRBV10-3 to TRBJ1-1, with a tentative D call TRBD1 (5 bases). Germline V gives CDR1 ENHRY, CDR2 SYGVKD. The CDR3 loop spans 14 amino acids. Between the trimmed V and J ends, which lost 4 bases and 3 bases, there was a span of 12 bases. CDR3 sequence reads: CAISGGGGYTEAFF. DNA for the CDR3: TGTGCCATCAGTGGAGGTGGGGGGTACACTGAAGCTTTCTTT.

The chain uses TRBV3-1 (or the pseudogene TRBV3-2) and TRBJ1-5; D is perhaps TRBD1 (5 bases). With 1 base removed from V and 10 bases from J, the gap between germline ends came to 11 bases. The CDR3 extends over 13 amino acids. Germline loops: CDR1 LGHDT, CDR2 YNNKEL (reference sequence). The CDR3 protein is CASSQAQGLPQHF. CDR3 nucleotides: TGTGCCAGCAGCCAAGCCCAGGGCCTCCCCCAGCATTTT.

This clone was seen a handful of times. The CDR3 loop is CASSSWGGNQPQHF. The CDR3 nucleotides read TGTGCCAGCAGCTCGTGGGGGGGGAATCAGCCCCAGCATTTT. This rearrangement joins TRBV7-2 to TRBJ1-5, with D tentatively TRBD1 (5 bases). V was trimmed by 4 bases and J by 4 bases, leaving 11 bases between them. Germline V gene sequence: CDR1 SGHTA, CDR2 FQGNSA. The CDR3 is 14 amino acids.

The rearrangement uses TRBV30 and TRBJ2-5, with 7 nucleotides matching TRBD2. The CDR3 consists of 15 residues. With V trimmed by 0 bases and J by 4 bases, 8 bases remained unmatched. Germline CDR1 and CDR2: GTSNPN and SVGIG (reference sequence). The CDR3 is CAWSVRTRRAETQYF. CDR3 nucleotides: TGTGCCTGGAGTGTACGGACTAGGCGGGCAGAGACCCAGTACTTC.

This clone was picked up many times. V is TRBV11-1 and J is TRBJ1-2; TRBD1 matches at 7 bases. In germline, CDR1 is SGHAT, CDR2 FQDESV (reference sequence). The CDR3 is made up of 15 amino acids. V lost 5 bases to trimming and J lost 3 bases; unmatched junction nucleotides: 9. CDR3 in amino acids: CASSLTGAGDYGYTF. The CDR3 DNA follows: TGTGCCAGCAGCCTCACAGGGGCTGGTGACTATGGCTACACCTTC. Looking up the rest from reference TRBV11-1 and TRBJ1-2 gives the full variable domain: EAEVAQSPRYKITEKSQAVAFWCDPISGHATLYWYRQILGQGPELLVQFQDESVVDDSQLPKDRFSAERLKGVDSTLKIQPAELGDSAMYLCASSLTGAGDYGYTFGSGTRLTVV.

The chain combines TRBV28 with TRBJ1-1; 8 bases fit TRBD1. The V and J ends lost 4 bases and 5 bases, in that order; junction bases with no gene match: 3. Germline CDR1 reads MDHEN; CDR2 reads SYDVKM. CDR3 length: 13 amino acids. CDR3 in DNA: TGTGCCAGCAGTTCCGACAGGGGAACTGAAGCTTTCTTT. Amino acid sequence: CASSSDRGTEAFF.

The chain employs TRBV27 and TRBJ2-2; D may be TRBD1 (5 bases). Trimming pared 3 bases from V and 0 bases from J, leaving 5 bases between. Germline V gene sequence: CDR1 MNHEY, CDR2 SMNVEV (reference sequence). The CDR3 contains 14 residues. The CDR3 loop is CASSLTANTGELFF. The CDR3 nucleotides are TGTGCCAGCAGTTTGACAGCGAACACCGGGGAGCTGTTTTTT.

This clone was seen only a few times. The chain carries TRBV6-5 and TRBJ2-7, with 8 bases lining up with TRBD1. The CDR3 has 14 amino acids. V trimming: 0 bases; J trimming: 5 bases; junction bases outside the gene matches: 3. Germline V lookup: CDR1 MNHEY, CDR2 SVGAGI. The chain's CDR3 is CASSYSGQGHEQYV. In DNA form, the CDR3 reads TGTGCCAGCAGTTACTCTGGACAGGGTCACGAGCAGTACGTC.

This chain links TRBV5-1 with TRBJ2-5, with 7 bases identical to TRBD1. The V segment lost 0 bases and the J segment 2 bases; nucleotides outside the gene matches: 4. The CDR3 extends over 15 amino acids. CDR1 and CDR2 (germline): SGHRS, YFSETQ. CDR3 in amino acids: CASSLGRGKQETQYF. In nucleotides, the CDR3 is TGCGCCAGCAGCTTGGGCAGGGGGAAACAAGAGACCCAGTACTTC.

The genes are TRBV10-3 and TRBJ2-7, with 9 bases lining up with TRBD1. Germline CDR1 reads ENHRY; CDR2 reads SYGVKD. Trimming removed 3 bases from V and 4 bases from J; junction bases left unmatched: 7. The CDR3 is 15 residues long. The CDR3 DNA reads as TGTGCCATCAGTGACCCGGGACAGGGAGGGTACGAGCAGTACTTC. Protein: CAISDPGQGGYEQYF.

This sequence joins TRBV6-2 or TRBV6-3 and TRBJ2-7; 7 bases map to TRBD1. Germline lookup yields CDR1 MNHEY and CDR2 SVGEGT. This CDR3 comprises 14 residues. Germline trimming cut 5 bases from V and 1 base from J; bases unmatched to any gene: 5. DNA of the CDR3: TGTGCCAGCAGTGGCAGGGGGTCGTCCTACGAGCAGTACTTC. As protein: CASSGRGSSYEQYF.

V usage is TRBV19 and J usage is TRBJ1-5, with 7 bases identical to TRBD1. V dropped 6 bases and J dropped 2; count of bases not matched to a gene: 13. CDR1 is LNHDA and CDR2 is SQIVND in the germline V gene (reference sequence). The CDR3 totals 17 residues. The CDR3 reads CASSPDRVIRGNQPQHF. CDR3 in DNA: TGTGCCAGTAGCCCTGACAGGGTAATAAGAGGCAATCAGCCCCAGCATTTT.

This clone turned up a few times. The rearrangement links TRBV19 to TRBJ2-2; a weak D match, TRBD1 (6 bases). The CDR3 sequence is 13 residues long. The V and J ends lost 6 bases and 5 bases respectively, with 10 bases between them. Looked up from germline, CDR1 is LNHDA and CDR2 is SQIVND (reference sequence). This chain's CDR3 is CASSPQGTGELFF. For the CDR3, the DNA is TGTGCCAGTAGCCCTCAGGGGACCGGGGAGCTGTTTTTT.

V usage is TRBV6-2 or TRBV6-3 and J usage is TRBJ1-5; D remains unclear. The germline gives CDR1 MNHEY, CDR2 SVGEGT. V was cut by 0 bases and J by 5 bases, with 8 bases left in between. The CDR3 extends over 14 amino acids. CDR3 loop: CASSYSPIDQPQHF. DNA for the CDR3: TGTGCCAGCAGTTACTCCCCTATTGATCAGCCCCAGCATTTT.

This chain uses TRBV6-5 with TRBJ1-4, with D hard to call. This CDR3 spans 13 amino acids. The germline V and J ends were trimmed by 9 bases and 8 bases, with 16 bases remaining between them. Germline assignment: CDR1 MNHEY and CDR2 SVGAGI. The CDR3 is CASRPLEEEKLFF. For the CDR3, the DNA is TGTGCCAGTAGACCGCTTGAGGAGGAAAAACTGTTTTTT.

The V and J genes are TRBV9 and TRBJ2-5; possible D gene TRBD2, 5 bases. The CDR3 runs to 15 residues. V was trimmed by 0 bases and J by 5 bases, leaving 14 bases between them. The germline V gene has CDR1 SGDLS and CDR2 YYNGEE. CDR3 nucleotide sequence: TGTGCCAGCAGCGTAGGGCGGGTTAGTATTGAGACCCAGTACTTC. Translating gives CASSVGRVSIETQYF.

The chain combines TRBV11-1 with TRBJ1-1, with TRBD1 identical over 7 bases. The junction had 3 bases not matched to a gene; V was cut back by 5 bases and J by 3 bases. The CDR3 spans 13 residues. Germline CDR1 is SGHAT and CDR2 is FQDESV (reference sequence). The CDR3 DNA sequence: TGTGCCAGCAGCACCCAGGGGGACACTGAAGCTTTCTTT. This translates into CASSTQGDTEAFF.

The chain is built from TRBV24-1 and TRBJ2-3; 8 positions match TRBD1. Germline lookup yields CDR1 KGHDR and CDR2 SFDVKD. The CDR3 totals 16 residues. Unmatched junction bases numbered 7, after V lost 4 bases and J lost 2 bases. As DNA, the CDR3 is TGTGCCACCAGTGAATCGGGACAGGTCAACACAGATACGCAGTATTTT. Protein product: CATSESGQVNTDTQYF.

The sample holds one count of this clone. This rearrangement joins TRBV24-1 to TRBJ2-5; the D gene is possibly TRBD2 (5 bases). Germline assignment: CDR1 KGHDR and CDR2 SFDVKD. Deletions cut 3 bases from V and 4 bases from J, with 8 bases between. This CDR3 region has 13 residues. CDR3 nucleotide sequence: TGTGCCACCAGTGATACCGAGGGAGAGACCCAGTACTTC. Translation: CATSDTEGETQYF.

Points on this clone: The same CDR3 also results from other DNA sequences found in this sample. This chain links TRBV6-6 with TRBJ2-7; 10 bases align to TRBD1. The CDR3 runs to 15 residues. V was clipped by 6 bases and J by 2 bases; unmatched bases: 7. Germline V lookup: CDR1 MNHNY, CDR2 SVGAGI (reference sequence). The CDR3: CASSPRQGAAYEQYV. For the CDR3, the DNA is TGTGCCAGCAGCCCACGACAGGGGGCGGCCTACGAGCAGTACGTC.

The chain recombines TRBV12-3 or TRBV12-4 with TRBJ1-1; D is unresolved. Trimming pared 7 bases from V and 1 base from J, leaving 10 bases between. The length of the CDR3 is 13 residues. The DNA of the CDR3 is TGTGCCAGCACGCGGGTCAGGAACACTGAAGCTTTCTTT. Translating it yields CASTRVRNTEAFF.